This TCR beta chain was found in a study of T cell changes during pregnancy in multiple sclerosis. Germline V gene lookup returns CDR1 SGHAT and CDR2 FQNNGV. With 2 bases clipped from V and 0 bases from J, the junction kept 0 bases outside the gene matches. The CDR3 covers 15 residues. As to this clone: Other DNA sequences in this specimen translate into the identical CDR3.

Measured with immunoSEQ multiplex PCR; TCRdb has only the in-frame clones, and not every one. The data contain tens of thousands of clones, about 88% of them singletons. The rearrangement links TRBV11-2 to TRBJ2-7; 11 nucleotides match TRBD2. Specimen: CD8+ T cells from peripheral blood mononuclear cells, collected in the third trimester of pregnancy. This TCR was recovered from a female donor with multiple sclerosis, enrolled in a pregnancy study. The CDR3 reads CASSLTSGSSYEQYF. The CDR3 DNA follows: TGTGCCAGCAGCTTAACTAGCGGGAGCTCCTACGAGCAGTACTTC.